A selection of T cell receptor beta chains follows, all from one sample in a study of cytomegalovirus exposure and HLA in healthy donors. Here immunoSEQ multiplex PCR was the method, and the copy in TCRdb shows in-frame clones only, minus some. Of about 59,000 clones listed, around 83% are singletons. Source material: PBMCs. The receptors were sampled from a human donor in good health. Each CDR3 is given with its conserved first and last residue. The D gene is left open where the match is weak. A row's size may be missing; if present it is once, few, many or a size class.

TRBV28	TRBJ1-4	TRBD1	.	TGTGCCAGCAGCCGACCCTCTTTCACAGGGGTTGAAAAACTGTTTTTT	CASSRPSFTGVEKLFF
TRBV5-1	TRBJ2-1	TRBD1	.	TGCGCCAGCAGCTTGGGACAGGGTGAGAATGAGCAGTTCTTC	CASSLGQGENEQFF
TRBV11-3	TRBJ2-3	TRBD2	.	TGTGCCAGCAGCTCCGGGACTAGCGGGGATTTTGATACGCAGTATTTT	CASSSGTSGDFDTQYF
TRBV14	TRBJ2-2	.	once	TGTGCCAGCAGCCAGTACGGGGAGCTGTTTTTT	CASSQYGELFF
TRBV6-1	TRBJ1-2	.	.	TGTGCCAGCAGTGGACGGACAAGCTATGGCTACACCTTC	CASSGRTSYGYTF
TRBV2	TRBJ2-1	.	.	TGTGCCACGAGTAGCAGGGCCTACAATGAGCAGTTCTTC	CATSSRAYNEQFF
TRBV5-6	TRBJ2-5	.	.	TGTGCCAGCAGCCAAGTCTCCCGCGGGATCCAGTACTTC	CASSQVSRGIQYF
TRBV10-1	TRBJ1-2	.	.	TGCGCCACCCAGACAGGCGATGCCGTCTATGGCTACACCTTC	CATQTGDAVYGYTF
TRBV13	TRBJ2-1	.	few	TGTGCCAGCAGCTTAGGTGTCGGGGGGCGCTTAAATGAGCAGTTCTTC	CASSLGVGGRLNEQFF
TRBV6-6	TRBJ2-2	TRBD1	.	TGTGCCAGCAGTAACAGGGGGGAGGTCGGGGAGCTGTTTTTT	CASSNRGEVGELFF
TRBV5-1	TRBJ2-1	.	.	TGCGCCAGCAGCTTGGGACCGGGAAATGCAAATGAGCAGTTCTTC	CASSLGPGNANEQFF
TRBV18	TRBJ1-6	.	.	TGTGCCAGCTCACCTCTTGGACAGAGCTCCTATAATTCACCCCTCCACTTT	CASSPLGQSSYNSPLHF
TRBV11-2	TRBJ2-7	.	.	TGTGCCAGCAGCTTAGTGACAGCGAAGGAGTACTTC	CASSLVTAKEYF
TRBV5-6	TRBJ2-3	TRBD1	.	TGTGCCAGCAGCTTGAACAGGGGGAAGAAGTATTTT	CASSLNRGKKYF
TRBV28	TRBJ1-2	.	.	TGTGCCAGCATGGAGACGTACGGCTACACCTTC	CASMETYGYTF
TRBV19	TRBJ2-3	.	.	TGTGCCACCAGCGTAATACCCGGGGTGGCAGATACGCAGTATTTT	CATSVIPGVADTQYF
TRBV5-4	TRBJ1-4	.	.	TGTGCCAGCAGCTTTTGGCAGACACCTAATGAAAAACTGTTTTTT	CASSFWQTPNEKLFF
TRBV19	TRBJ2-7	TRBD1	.	TGTGCCAGTAGTATCAGGGGGCTGGGACCCTACGAGCAGTACTTC	CASSIRGLGPYEQYF
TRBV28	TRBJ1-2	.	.	TGTGCCAGCAGTTTAACGACTGGAGACTATGGCTACACCTTC	CASSLTTGDYGYTF
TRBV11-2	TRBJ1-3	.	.	TGTGCCAGCAGCTTAGGTCGCTCTGGAAACACCATATATTTT	CASSLGRSGNTIYF
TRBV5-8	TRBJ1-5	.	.	TGTGCCAGCAGCTCAATCGGGGGAAGCAATCAGCCCCAGCATTTT	CASSSIGGSNQPQHF
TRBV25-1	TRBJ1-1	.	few	TGTGCCAGCAGTGATAATACTGAAGCTTTCTTT	CASSDNTEAFF
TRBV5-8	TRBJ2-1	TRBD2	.	TGTGCCAGCAGCCGGGGGACTAGCGGCTACAATGAGCAGTTCTTC	CASSRGTSGYNEQFF
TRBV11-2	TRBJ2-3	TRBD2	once	TGTGCCAGCAGGACAAGACTAGCGGGGGGGTCAGATACGCAGTATTTT	CASRTRLAGGSDTQYF
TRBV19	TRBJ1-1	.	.	TGTGCCAGTAGTAACTATATGAACACTGAAGCTTTCTTT	CASSNYMNTEAFF
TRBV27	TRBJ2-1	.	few	TGTGCCAGCAGTACAGGGGGGGGCCGCTCCTACAATGAGCAGTTCTTC	CASSTGGGRSYNEQFF
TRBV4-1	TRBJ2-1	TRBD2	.	TGCGCCAGCGGAGGACTAGCAGGACCAGAAGAGCAGTTCTTC	CASGGLAGPEEQFF
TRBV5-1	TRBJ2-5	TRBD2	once	TGCGCCAGCAGCGTTAGCGGGGGGGAAGAGACCCAGTACTTC	CASSVSGGEETQYF
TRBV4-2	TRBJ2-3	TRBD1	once	TGTGCCAGCAGCCAAGGACAGGGGTTGCAGTATTTT	CASSQGQGLQYF
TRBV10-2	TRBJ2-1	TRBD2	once	TGCGCCAGCAAACTAGCGGGGGGGGAAAACTACAATGAGCAGTTCTTC	CASKLAGGENYNEQFF
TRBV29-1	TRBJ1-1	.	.	TGCAGCGTTGAGGGGGGGGCTTCAACTGAAGCTTTCTTT	CSVEGGASTEAFF
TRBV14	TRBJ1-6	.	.	TGTGCCAGCAGCCCTTTTAATTCACCCCTCCACTTT	CASSPFNSPLHF
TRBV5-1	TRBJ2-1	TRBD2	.	TGCGCCAGCAGGTGGCGGGGGGGCCCAGTGGTTTATGAGCAGTTCTTC	CASRWRGGPVVYEQFF
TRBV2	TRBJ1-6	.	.	TGTGCCAGCAGTGAGTTGAGACAAAATTCACCCCTCCACTTT	CASSELRQNSPLHF
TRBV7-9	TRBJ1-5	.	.	TGTTCCAGCAGCTTTGGTCGGGATCAGCCCCAGCATTTT	CSSSFGRDQPQHF
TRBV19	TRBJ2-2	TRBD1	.	TGTGCCAGTAGCCGTGACGACAGGGCGAACACCGGGGAGCTGTTTTTT	CASSRDDRANTGELFF
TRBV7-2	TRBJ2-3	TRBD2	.	TGTGCCAGCAGCTTATTCGGGAGGGCGGTGGGCACAGATACGCAGTATTTT	CASSLFGRAVGTDTQYF
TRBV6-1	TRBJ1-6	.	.	TGTGCCAGCGGTGAACACAGTAATTCACCCCTCCACTTT	CASGEHSNSPLHF
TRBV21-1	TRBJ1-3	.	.	TGTGCCAGCAGCAAAGGACCCATCCGGGGGTCCGGAAACACCATATATTTT	CASSKGPIRGSGNTIYF
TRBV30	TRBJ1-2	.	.	TGTGCCAGTGCCGTGGCCTATGGCTACACCTTC	CASAVAYGYTF
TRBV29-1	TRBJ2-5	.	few	TGCAGCGTTCGGACCTCGGGGGAGACCCAGTACTTC	CSVRTSGETQYF